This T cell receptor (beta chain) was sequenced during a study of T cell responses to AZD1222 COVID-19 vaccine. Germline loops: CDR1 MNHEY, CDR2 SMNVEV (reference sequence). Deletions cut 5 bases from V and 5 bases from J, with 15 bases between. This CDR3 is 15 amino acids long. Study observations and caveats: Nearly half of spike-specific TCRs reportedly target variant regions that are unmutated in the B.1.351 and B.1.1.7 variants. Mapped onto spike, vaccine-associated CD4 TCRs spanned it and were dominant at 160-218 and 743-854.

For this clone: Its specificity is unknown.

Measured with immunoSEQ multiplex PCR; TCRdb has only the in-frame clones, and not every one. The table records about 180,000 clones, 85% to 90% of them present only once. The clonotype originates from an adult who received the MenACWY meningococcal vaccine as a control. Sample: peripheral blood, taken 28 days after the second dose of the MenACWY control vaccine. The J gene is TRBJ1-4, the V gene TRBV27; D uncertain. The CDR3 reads CASSTFPERNEKLFF. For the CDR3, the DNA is TGTGCCAGCAGTACGTTTCCGGAAAGAAATGAAAAACTGTTTTTT.